This TCR beta chain was captured by sequencing in a study of CD8 T cells in ankylosing spondylitis. MiXCR, run by TCRdb on the 5' RACE reads, gives a single entry per CDR3 protein. Among roughly 670,000 distinct CDR3 sequences, 15% to 20% were seen once, and the ten largest hold 19%. This clonotype appeared a few times. Its cognate antigen is unknown. The germline V and J ends were trimmed by 5 bases and 3 bases, with 15 bases remaining between them. Germline V gene sequence: CDR1 SEHNR, CDR2 FQNEAQ (reference sequence). The CDR3 runs 15 residues. Study-wide results and limits: Seemingly characteristic of ankylosing spondylitis blood was a TCR beta motif consisting of about 8 highly homologous variants. A number of the motif variants had already been described in reactive arthritis synovial fluid and blood.

The chain combines TRBV7-9 with TRBJ2-3; D possibly corresponds to TRBD2 (6 bases). The receptor's source is a male donor with ankylosing spondylitis. Source material: blood, either unsorted or a sorted T cell fraction (not recorded which). The CDR3 sequence is CASSTGTSYTDTQYF. The CDR3 DNA sequence: TGTGCCAGCAGCACCGGGACTTCATATACAGATACGCAGTATTTT.